Each of the 18 T cell receptor beta chains below was sequenced from the same sample in a study of CD8 T cells in Susac syndrome. With random hexamers, about 0.45 to 1 ug RNA was reverse transcribed. A single record per CDR3 protein comes from TCRdb applying MiXCR to the immunoSEQ multiplex PCR reads. The sample has under 200,000 distinct CDR3 sequences; 95% are singletons. Sequencing used CD4+ T cells from PBMCs. The receptors derive from a human donor with Susac syndrome.

In this sample, this clonotype turned up once. The chain is built from TRBV10-3 and TRBJ2-3; 7 bases are shared with TRBD1. Germline CDR1 is ENHRY and CDR2 is SYGVKD. Germline trimming cut 8 bases from V and 1 base from J; bases unmatched to any gene: 6. The CDR3 has 14 residues. CDR3 nucleotides: TGTGCCATCGGGAAGGGGGCCGGCACAGATACGCAGTATTTT. Translating gives CAIGKGAGTDTQYF.

The V and J genes are TRBV9 and TRBJ1-1; weak D call: TRBD1 (5 bases). Germline V lookup: CDR1 SGDLS, CDR2 YYNGEE. The V end was cut by 0 bases, the J end by 2 bases, with 17 bases between. CDR3 length: 17 amino acids. CDR3 DNA sequence: TGTGCCAGCAGCGTAGACCCTCCCGGGGCGATAAACACTGAAGCTTTCTTT. It translates to CASSVDPPGAINTEAFF.

This sequence joins TRBV5-6 and TRBJ1-5; D uncertain. The V gene lost 0 bases and the J gene lost 6 bases, with 10 bases spanning the gap. This CDR3 has 14 residues. Germline-derived CDR1 and CDR2 are SGHDT and YYEEEE. The CDR3 coding sequence is TGTGCCAGCAGCTTGGCCGCGCCGGGTCAGCCCCAGCATTTT. The encoded protein is CASSLAAPGQPQHF.

The J gene is TRBJ1-1, the V gene TRBV29-1; no clear D gene. Germline-derived CDR1 and CDR2 are SQVTM and ANQGSEA. V was clipped by 4 bases and J by 1 base, with 10 bases between them. The CDR3 contains 13 residues. This CDR3 is CSVGGGRNTEAFF. CDR3 coding DNA: TGCAGCGTTGGGGGAGGGCGGAACACTGAAGCTTTCTTT.

The genes are TRBV19 and TRBJ1-6; D call uncertain. The V gene's germline CDR1 is LNHDA and CDR2 SQIVND (reference sequence). The length of the CDR3 is 14 residues. Trimming shortened V by 8 bases and J by 7 bases, and 15 bases separated the two germline ends. The CDR3 protein is CASGVGNRNSPLHF. The CDR3 DNA reads as TGTGCCAGTGGGGTTGGCAATAGGAATTCACCCCTCCACTTT.

V usage is TRBV15 and J usage is TRBJ1-1; D uncertain. Trimming pared 4 bases from V and 0 bases from J, leaving 6 bases between. CDR1 is LNHNV and CDR2 is YYDKDF in the germline V gene (reference sequence). This CDR3 is 13 amino acids long. The CDR3 protein is CATSTTLNTEAFF. CDR3 sequence (DNA): TGTGCCACCAGCACTACACTGAACACTGAAGCTTTCTTT.

This clonotype was recorded a few times. V and J are TRBV28 and TRBJ2-3, with D perhaps matching TRBD1 (5 bases). The V gene lost 5 bases and the J gene lost 5 bases, with 8 bases spanning the gap. From germline, CDR1 is MDHEN and CDR2 SYDVKM. The CDR3 has 12 amino acids. Here the CDR3 DNA reads TGTGCCAGCAGTCAAGGGGTAGATACGCAGTATTTT. This encodes CASSQGVDTQYF.

This chain uses TRBV27 with TRBJ2-7; a weak D match, TRBD2 (5 bases). This CDR3 is built from 17 residues. The V gene lost 5 bases and the J gene lost 0 bases, with 20 bases spanning the gap. In germline, CDR1 is MNHEY, CDR2 SMNVEV (reference sequence). Written as DNA, the CDR3 is TGTGCCAGCAGTCCCTTTCCCAGGACGGGAAGCTCCTACGAGCAGTACTTC. Its protein product is CASSPFPRTGSSYEQYF.

The chain employs TRBV5-1 and TRBJ2-5; no definite D call. Trimming shortened V by 0 bases and J by 1 base, and 10 bases separated the two germline ends. Germline CDR1 SGHRS, CDR2 YFSETQ. There are 15 residues in the CDR3. The CDR3 sequence is CASSLGPSVQETQYF. The DNA of the CDR3 is TGCGCCAGCAGCTTGGGACCGAGTGTCCAAGAGACCCAGTACTTC. Using reference TRBV5-1 and TRBJ2-5 for the parts outside the CDR3, the full variable domain is KAGVTQTPRYLIKTRGQQVTLSCSPISGHRSVSWYQQTPGQGLQFLFEYFSETQRNKGNFPGRFSGRQFSNSRSEMNVSTLELGDSALYLCASSLGPSVQETQYFGPGTRLLVL.

The V and J genes are TRBV24-1 and TRBJ2-7; no firm D call. Trimming left V 6 bases short and J 0 bases short, with 14 bases between. Germline CDR1 KGHDR, CDR2 SFDVKD. The CDR3 is made up of 15 amino acids. CDR3 protein: CATSWTVETSYEQYF. CDR3 in DNA: TGTGCCACCAGTTGGACGGTTGAAACCTCCTACGAGCAGTACTTC.

The chain couples TRBV7-9 to TRBJ1-5; no definite D call. The length of the CDR3 is 14 residues. Germline V gene data show CDR1 as SEHNR and CDR2 as FQNEAQ (reference sequence). Trimming took 5 bases from V and 1 from J, leaving 9 bases between them. The CDR3 region has the DNA TGTGCCAGCAGCACCCAGGACAGCAATCAGCCCCAGCATTTT. Amino acid sequence: CASSTQDSNQPQHF.

The CDR3 loop reads CSAYGSPDRKYSNQPQHF. The DNA of the CDR3 is TGCAGTGCTTATGGGTCCCCAGACAGAAAGTATAGCAATCAGCCCCAGCATTTT. This chain joins TRBV20-1 and TRBJ1-5, with D perhaps matching TRBD1 (5 bases). CDR3 size: 18 residues. The V and J ends lost 5 bases and 0 bases respectively, with 23 bases between them. Germline V lookup: CDR1 DFQATT, CDR2 SNEGSKA (reference sequence).

Only a few counts were recorded for this clonotype. V is TRBV6-2 or TRBV6-3 and J is TRBJ2-2; D not certain. CDR3 length: 12 amino acids. V was shortened by 4 bases and J by 6 bases, with 6 bases between the two germline ends. CDR1 and CDR2 from the germline V gene are MNHEY and SVGEGT. The CDR3 is CASSWGAGELFF. CDR3 bases: TGTGCCAGCAGTTGGGGTGCCGGGGAGCTGTTTTTT.

There are a few counts of this clonotype. One end of the junction is discordant with germline, which a read error may explain. The V and J genes are TRBV12-5 and TRBJ1-6, with TRBD1 as a possible D gene (6 bases). Germline V gives CDR1 LGHNT, CDR2 FRNRAP. This CDR3 is built from 14 residues. CDR3 loop: CASGSGQPNSPLHF. The CDR3 DNA sequence: TGTGCTAGTGGTTCAGGACAGCCTAATTCACCCCTCCATTTT.

The chain is built from TRBV5-1 and TRBJ1-5, with D possibly matching TRBD1 (5 bases). The V gene lost 3 bases and the J gene lost 11 bases, with 18 bases spanning the gap. CDR1 is SGHRS, CDR2 YFSETQ, per germline. The CDR3 spans 14 residues. As DNA, the CDR3 is TGCGCCAGCAGCTCAACAGGAGAGCTTGGTTCCCAGCATTTT. This sequence encodes CASSSTGELGSQHF.

V gene TRBV12-5 combines with J gene TRBJ1-1; D ambiguous. This CDR3 has 16 residues. V lost 6 bases and J 4 bases, leaving 21 bases between the germline ends. Germline-derived CDR1 and CDR2 are LGHNT and FRNRAP. CDR3 residues: CASGSKKSSSSTEAFF. Here the CDR3 DNA reads TGTGCTAGTGGGAGTAAAAAAAGTTCTTCGTCCACTGAAGCTTTCTTT.

This chain links TRBV7-8 with TRBJ2-1; 9 nucleotides align to TRBD1. This CDR3 has 15 residues. The V gene end was trimmed by 1 base and the J gene end by 5 bases; junction bases not matched to a gene: 3. The germline V gene has CDR1 SGHVS and CDR2 FQNEAQ. CDR3 sequence reads: CASSLEGTGNNEQFF. The CDR3 nucleotides read TGTGCCAGCAGCTTAGAAGGGACAGGGAACAATGAGCAGTTCTTC.

The count of this clonotype is one. The chain links TRBV12-3 or TRBV12-4 to TRBJ1-2, with TRBD1 matching 7 bases. J was trimmed by 5 bases and V by 5 bases; bases with no gene match: 2. CDR3 size: 12 residues. As DNA, the CDR3 is TGTGCCAGCAGTCGACAGGGTTATGGCTACACCTTC. It specifies CASSRQGYGYTF.